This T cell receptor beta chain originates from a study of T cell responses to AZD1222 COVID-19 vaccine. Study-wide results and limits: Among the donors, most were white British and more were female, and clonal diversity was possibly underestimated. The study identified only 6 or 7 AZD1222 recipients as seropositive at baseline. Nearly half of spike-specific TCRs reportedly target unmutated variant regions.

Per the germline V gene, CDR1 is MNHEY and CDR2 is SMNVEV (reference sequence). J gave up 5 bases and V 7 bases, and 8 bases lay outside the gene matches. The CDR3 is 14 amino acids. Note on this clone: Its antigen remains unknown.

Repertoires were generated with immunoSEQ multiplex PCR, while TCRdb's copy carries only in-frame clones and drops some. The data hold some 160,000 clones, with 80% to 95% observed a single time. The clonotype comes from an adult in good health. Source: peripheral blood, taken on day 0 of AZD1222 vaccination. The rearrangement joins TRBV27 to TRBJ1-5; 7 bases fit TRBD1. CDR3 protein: CASTPRQGDQPQHF. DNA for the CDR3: TGTGCCAGCACCCCTCGGCAGGGGGATCAGCCCCAGCATTTT.